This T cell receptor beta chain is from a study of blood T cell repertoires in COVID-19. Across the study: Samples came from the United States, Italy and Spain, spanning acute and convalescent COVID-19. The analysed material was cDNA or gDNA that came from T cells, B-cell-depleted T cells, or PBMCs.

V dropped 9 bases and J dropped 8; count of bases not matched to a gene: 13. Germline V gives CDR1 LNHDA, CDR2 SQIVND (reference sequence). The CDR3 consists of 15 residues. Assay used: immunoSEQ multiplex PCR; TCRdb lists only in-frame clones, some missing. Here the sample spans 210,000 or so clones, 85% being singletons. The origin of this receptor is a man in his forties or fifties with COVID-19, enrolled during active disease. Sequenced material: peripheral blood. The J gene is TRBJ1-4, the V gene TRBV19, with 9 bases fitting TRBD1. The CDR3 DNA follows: TGTGCCAGCACCGGGGGACAGGGCCGCGGGGAAAAACTGTTTTTT. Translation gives CASTGGQGRGEKLFF.